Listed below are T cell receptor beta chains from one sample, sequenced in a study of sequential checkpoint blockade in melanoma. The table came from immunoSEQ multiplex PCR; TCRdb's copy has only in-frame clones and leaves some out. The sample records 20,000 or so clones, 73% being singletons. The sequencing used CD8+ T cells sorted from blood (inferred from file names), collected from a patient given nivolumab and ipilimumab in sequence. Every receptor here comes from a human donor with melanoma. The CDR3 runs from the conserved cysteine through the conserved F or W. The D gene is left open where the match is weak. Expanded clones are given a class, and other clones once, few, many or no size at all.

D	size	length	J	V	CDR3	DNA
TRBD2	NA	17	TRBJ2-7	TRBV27	CASSSGLAYTSSYEQYF	TGTGCCAGCAGTTCGGGACTAGCGTATACTAGCTCCTACGAGCAGTACTTC
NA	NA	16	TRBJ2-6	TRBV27	CASSSPGVSGANVLTF	TGTGCCAGCAGTTCACCAGGGGTATCAGGGGCCAACGTCCTGACTTTC
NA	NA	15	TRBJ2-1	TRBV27	CASSLGTRSYNEQFF	TGTGCCAGCAGTTTAGGCACCCGCTCCTACAATGAGCAGTTCTTC
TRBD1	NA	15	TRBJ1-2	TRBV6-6	CASSTRTGKVGGYTF	TGTGCCAGCAGTACCCGGACAGGGAAAGTTGGTGGCTACACCTTC
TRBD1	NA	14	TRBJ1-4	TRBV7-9	CASSSRTGLEKLFF	TGTGCCAGCAGCTCCAGGACAGGATTAGAAAAACTGTTTTTT
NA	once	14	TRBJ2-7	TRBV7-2	CASSAADSPYEQYF	TGTGCCAGCAGCGCCGCCGACAGTCCCTACGAGCAGTACTTC
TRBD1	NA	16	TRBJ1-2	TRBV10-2	CASSVRRTGDNYGYTF	TGCGCCAGCAGTGTCCGGAGGACAGGGGATAACTATGGCTACACCTTC
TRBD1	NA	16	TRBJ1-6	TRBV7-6	CASSLGVGQGLSPLHF	TGTGCCAGCAGCTTAGGGGTGGGACAGGGTCTTTCACCCCTCCACTTT
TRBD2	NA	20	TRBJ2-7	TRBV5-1	CASSLRGGLAEEWKSYEQYF	TGCGCCAGCAGCTTGCGCGGGGGACTAGCGGAAGAGTGGAAATCCTACGAGCAGTACTTC
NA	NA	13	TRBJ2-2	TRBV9	CASSETGTGELFF	TGTGCCAGCAGCGAAACAGGGACCGGGGAGCTGTTTTTT
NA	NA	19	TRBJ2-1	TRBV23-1	CAKQSAGWDLTYKYNEQFF	TGCGCCAAGCAGTCAGCGGGTTGGGACTTGACCTACAAATACAATGAGCAGTTCTTC
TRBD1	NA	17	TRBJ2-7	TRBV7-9	CASSLLGSGTGGHEQYF	TGTGCCAGCAGCTTATTAGGTTCGGGGACAGGGGGCCACGAGCAGTACTTC
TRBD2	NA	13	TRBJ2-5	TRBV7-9	CASGTSGRAKQYF	TGTGCCAGCGGGACTAGCGGGAGGGCTAAGCAGTACTTC
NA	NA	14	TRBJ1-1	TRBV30	CAWLPSRDLAEAFF	TGTGCCTGGCTTCCCTCGAGGGATCTCGCTGAAGCTTTCTTT
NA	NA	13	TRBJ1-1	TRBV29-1	CSVEVGANTEAFF	TGCAGCGTTGAAGTGGGGGCGAACACTGAAGCTTTCTTT
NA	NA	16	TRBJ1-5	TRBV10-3	CAISESLTAGNQPQHF	TGTGCCATCAGTGAGTCGTTGACTGCGGGCAATCAGCCCCAGCATTTT
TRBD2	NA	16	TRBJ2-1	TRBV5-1	CASSPTSGRAENEQFF	TGCGCCAGCAGCCCCACTAGCGGGAGGGCCGAGAATGAGCAGTTCTTC
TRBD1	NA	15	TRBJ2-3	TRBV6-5	CASSFGTGSSDTQYF	TGTGCCAGCAGTTTCGGGACAGGGTCGTCAGATACGCAGTATTTT
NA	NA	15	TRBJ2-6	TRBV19	CASSISFSGANVLTF	TGTGCCAGTAGTATTAGCTTCTCTGGGGCCAACGTCCTGACTTTC
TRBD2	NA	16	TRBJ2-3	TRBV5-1	CASSFWGGGGPDTQYF	TGCGCCAGCAGCTTTTGGGGCGGGGGGGGCCCAGATACGCAGTATTTT
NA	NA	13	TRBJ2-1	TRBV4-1	CASSQPSVDEQFF	TGCGCCAGCAGCCAACCCAGCGTAGATGAGCAGTTCTTC
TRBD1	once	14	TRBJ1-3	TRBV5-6	CASSVGTGWNTIYF	TGTGCCAGCAGCGTGGGGACAGGGTGGAACACCATATATTTT
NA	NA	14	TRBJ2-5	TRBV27	CASSPGTWGETQYF	TGTGCCAGCAGTCCGGGAACCTGGGGAGAGACCCAGTACTTC
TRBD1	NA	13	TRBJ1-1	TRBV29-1	CSVESGGHWEAFF	TGCAGCGTTGAATCAGGGGGCCATTGGGAAGCTTTCTTT
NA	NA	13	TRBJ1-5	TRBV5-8	CASTTGRYQPQHF	TGTGCCAGCACCACAGGGAGATATCAGCCCCAGCATTTT